Listed here is a single T cell receptor (beta chain). Its target is not known. Each of the CD4+ naive, central memory, regulatory and stem cell-like memory populations was sorted via CD45RO/CCR7/CD25/CD127/CD95/CD27. Expressed TCRB transcripts were sequenced because the entire RNA isolate underwent reverse transcription. TCRdb keeps only in-frame clones here, not all; method: immunoSEQ multiplex PCR. The sample lists 450,000 or so clones; over 9.5% were seen once. The source of the sample is a study of beta chain features in type 1 diabetes. Findings and limits, study-wide: Researchers report that Type 1 diabetes patients had moderately but significantly shorter TCRB CDR3s across all four CD4+ subsets.

The TCR was taken from a woman in her late teens or twenties in good health. The specimen was naive CD4+ T cells from blood.

CDR3 sequence (DNA): TGTGCCAGCAGCGCCACAGGGATTGGGGCCAACGTCCTGACTTTC. It translates to CASSATGIGANVLTF. V usage is TRBV9 and J usage is TRBJ2-6; perhaps TRBD1 as D (6 bases). The V and J ends lost 3 bases and 3 bases respectively, with 10 bases between them. Looked up from germline, CDR1 is SGDLS and CDR2 is YYNGEE. This CDR3 has 15 residues. The full variable domain, rest sourced from reference TRBV9 and TRBJ2-6, is DSGVTQTPKHLITATGQRVTLRCSPRSGDLSVYWYQQSLDQGLQFLIQYYNGEERAKGNILERFSAQQFPDLHSELNLSSLELGDSALYFCASSATGIGANVLTFGAGSRLTVL.